This record looks at one T cell receptor beta chain sequence and its context. This sample is part of a study of T cell responses to AZD1222 COVID-19 vaccine. Profiling relied on immunoSEQ multiplex PCR, and the TCRdb table lists in-frame clones only, not all of them. The sample includes roughly 100,000 clones, approximately 90% seen only once; the top ten take 2.5% to 3%. CDR1 is LNHDA, CDR2 SQIVND, per germline (reference sequence). The CDR3 runs 15 residues. With 3 bases removed from V and 4 bases from J, the gap between germline ends came to 13 bases. The sequencing used peripheral blood, collected on day 0 of AZD1222 vaccination. The chain employs TRBV19 and TRBJ1-5; D gene ambiguous. The TCR originated in an adult in good health. In DNA form, the CDR3 reads TGTGCCAGTAGTATTTTCCGAGCCTCAAATCAGCCCCAGCATTTT. Its translation: CASSIFRASNQPQHF.